What follows are 2 T cell receptor beta chains derived from one specimen sequenced in a study of blood T cell repertoires in COVID-19. TCRdb keeps only in-frame clones here, not all; method: immunoSEQ multiplex PCR. This table holds 250,000 to 300,000 clones, roughly 90% found once. Sequenced material: peripheral blood. The receptors stem from a woman aged 25 to 45 with COVID-19, enrolled during active disease.

This clone was observed a handful of times. The rearrangement joins TRBV19 to TRBJ1-1, with a weak D call TRBD1 (5 bases). The CDR3 length is 15 residues. Germline loops: CDR1 LNHDA, CDR2 SQIVND (reference sequence). The germline V and J ends were trimmed by 3 bases and 1 base, with 12 bases remaining between them. The DNA for the CDR3 is TGTGCCAGTAGTATCCCCGGACACACGAACACTGAAGCTTTCTTT. Protein sequence: CASSIPGHTNTEAFF.

The chain uses TRBV25-1 and TRBJ2-1; D perhaps matches TRBD2 (6 bases). The germline gives CDR1 MGHDK, CDR2 SYGVNS. The CDR3 loop spans 14 amino acids. Between the trimmed V and J ends, which lost 7 bases and 8 bases, there was a span of 18 bases. CDR3: CASTARDPGDEQFF. As DNA, the CDR3 is TGTGCCAGCACGGCGCGGGACCCGGGAGATGAGCAGTTCTTC.